These T cell receptor beta chains were read from a single sample in a study of shared clonotypes between healthy human individuals. Data came from immunoSEQ multiplex PCR; TCRdb stores just in-frame clones and leaves some out. The sample lists roughly 2,500,000 clones, 90% to 95% occurring once. The sequenced sample consisted of naive CD4+ T cells from PBMCs. These TCRs come from a man between 18 and 35 years old in good health. Some clones in this sample may be carry-over from other donors' samples. Both conserved end residues are part of each CDR3. A D gene is named only where the DNA matches it firmly. Size is omitted from some rows. Given values are once, few, many or a class for expanded clones.

TRBV28	TRBD1	TRBJ1-6	NA	CASSLLTGGFDNSPLHF
TRBV29-1	TRBD1	TRBJ1-5	NA	CSVLQGNNQPQHF
TRBV4-1	TRBD2	TRBJ2-1	NA	CASSQVPGLAGPFSYNEQFF
TRBV27	TRBD2	TRBJ2-3	NA	CASSLSPLLAGDTDTQYF
TRBV5-8	TRBD1	TRBJ1-5	NA	CASSLLRGRDRFSNQPQHF
TRBV7-2	NA	TRBJ2-3	NA	CASRDSPGTQHTQYF
TRBV5-6	TRBD1	TRBJ2-3	NA	CASSLQVGQGIPRTDTQYF
TRBV15	TRBD1	TRBJ2-3	NA	CATSRGRQGDSTDTQYF
TRBV20-1	NA	TRBJ2-7	NA	CSAKSYEQYF
TRBV28	NA	TRBJ1-5	NA	CASSLSGRIPDQPQHF
TRBV7-2	NA	TRBJ1-3	NA	CASSLDLSSGNTIYF
TRBV29-1	NA	TRBJ2-3	NA	CSVTDPTRGPDTQYF
TRBV19	NA	TRBJ1-3	once	CASSATRLGNTIYF
TRBV5-4	NA	TRBJ1-5	NA	CASSQGGSNQPQHF
TRBV6-5	NA	TRBJ2-7	NA	CASSYSGPPKPYEQYF
TRBV9	NA	TRBJ2-3	NA	CASSARAYRTDTQYF
TRBV2	TRBD1	TRBJ1-2	NA	CASSPGTGDGYTF
TRBV5-1	NA	TRBJ1-1	NA	CASSRSTGGKMNTEAFF
TRBV10-2	TRBD1	TRBJ2-3	NA	CASSGTGADTQYF
TRBV7-3	NA	TRBJ2-5	NA	CASSAQQQETQYF
TRBV13	TRBD2	TRBJ2-7	NA	CASTSGRRTYEQYF
TRBV28	NA	TRBJ2-7	NA	CASSPRVYEQYF
TRBV27	TRBD1	TRBJ2-6	once	CASSNLGQAASGANVLTF
TRBV28	TRBD2	TRBJ2-4	NA	CASGASGRAKNIQYF
TRBV4-3	NA	TRBJ1-4	once	CASSQDGFGNEKLFF
TRBV6-1	NA	TRBJ1-6	NA	CASSEGRSPLHF
TRBV19	NA	TRBJ1-1	NA	CASSDSYRATEAFF
TRBV5-6	NA	TRBJ2-5	once	CASRPRGTETQYF
TRBV5-1	NA	TRBJ1-6	NA	CASSLRAQNSPLHF
TRBV28	NA	TRBJ2-7	NA	CASSSPGQPLYEQYF
TRBV28	TRBD1	TRBJ1-2	NA	CASSRKPGQKFYGYTF
TRBV28	NA	TRBJ1-2	NA	CASSLSGGAIYGYTF
TRBV5-4	NA	TRBJ1-4	NA	CASSLGGTLEAETEKLFF
TRBV28	NA	TRBJ1-5	NA	CASSWTAARVWTPQHF
TRBV10-3	TRBD1	TRBJ2-1	NA	CAISGTGTGSSYNEQFF
TRBV5-6	NA	TRBJ2-7	NA	CASSLRGGATYEQYF
TRBV27	NA	TRBJ2-7	NA	CASSLTDYEQYF
TRBV5-1	NA	TRBJ2-3	NA	CASSLGISMDTQYF
TRBV2	TRBD1	TRBJ1-5	NA	CASSTGQGLNSNQPQHF
TRBV20-1	NA	TRBJ2-5	NA	CSANLEETQYF
TRBV9	NA	TRBJ2-1	NA	CASSVVGQFNNEQFF
TRBV6-1	NA	TRBJ2-3	NA	CASSQSTDTQYF
TRBV28	NA	TRBJ1-3	NA	CASRDRGVGGNTIYF
TRBV11-3	NA	TRBJ2-3	NA	CASSLPGTDTQYF
TRBV6-1	NA	TRBJ1-1	once	CASSAQTSTEAFF
TRBV6-6	NA	TRBJ2-1	once	CASLDANEQFF
TRBV5-1	TRBD1	TRBJ2-7	NA	CASSLGTGSSYEQYF
TRBV7-6	TRBD2	TRBJ2-7	NA	CASSLELAVFHEQYF
TRBV6-1	NA	TRBJ2-1	NA	CASSEGAYNEQFF
TRBV28	NA	TRBJ2-5	NA	CASRMGGGETQYF
TRBV4-1	TRBD2	TRBJ2-1	NA	CASSQEPSGRAKQFF
TRBV7-9	NA	TRBJ1-1	NA	CASSLKLSEAFF
TRBV23-1	TRBD2	TRBJ2-7	NA	CASSQSGREAEQYF